This TCR beta chain was found in a study of human T cells and chemical hapten exposure. As to time point: patch test 1, 2 weeks after DPC sensitization. Noted treatment: therapeutic diphenylcyclopropenone sensitization with weekly scalp DPC. The CDR3 has 14 residues. Germline values: CDR1 GTSNPN, CDR2 SVGIG (reference sequence). The V gene lost 0 bases and the J gene lost 0 bases, with 9 bases spanning the gap. TCRdb re-called the RACE reads with MiXCR, one entry per CDR3 protein. In the table there are some 80,000 distinct CDR3 sequences, approximately 11% of which are singletons. The source was whole blood, collected in connection with sensitization to the hapten diphenylcyclopropenone (DPC). This clonotype was obtained from a woman aged 45 to 65 with alopecia areata. Some clones in this sample may be carry-over from other donors' samples. This chain joins TRBV30 and TRBJ2-7, with D unclear. In DNA, the CDR3 is TGTGCCTGGAGTGTAGGTACGACCTCCTACGAGCAGTACTTC. Amino acid sequence: CAWSVGTTSYEQYF.